These 5 T cell receptor beta chains were all obtained from the same sample, sequenced in a study of blood T cell repertoires in COVID-19. Data came from immunoSEQ multiplex PCR; TCRdb stores just in-frame clones and leaves some out. The profile covers about 180,000 clones, with approximately 85% appearing a single time and 3% to 4% taken by the ten largest. Material: peripheral blood. These receptors all come from a man in his sixties with acute or convalescent COVID-19.

The rearrangement joins TRBV28 to TRBJ1-2, with 11 bases fitting TRBD1. CDR1 is MDHEN, CDR2 SYDVKM, per germline. The V and J ends lost 8 bases and 7 bases, in that order; junction bases with no gene match: 3. This CDR3 spans 12 amino acids. The CDR3 reads CASQDRGRGYTF. The CDR3 region has the DNA TGTGCCAGCCAGGACAGGGGGCGTGGCTACACCTTC.

This clone was detected only once. V usage is TRBV19 and J usage is TRBJ1-2, with 8 bases fitting TRBD1. The CDR3 sequence is 14 residues long. Germline V gene sequence: CDR1 LNHDA, CDR2 SQIVND (reference sequence). With V trimmed by 4 bases and J by 5 bases, 6 bases remained unmatched. CDR3 DNA sequence: TGTGCCAGTAGTAACCGGACAGGGACATATGGCTACACCTTC. It is translated as CASSNRTGTYGYTF.

The chain joins TRBV6-1 to TRBJ2-1, with D unresolved. The CDR3 is 14 amino acids. V lost 5 bases to trimming and J lost 3 bases, with 11 bases between them. Germline V lookup: CDR1 MNHNS, CDR2 SASEGT. CDR3: CASSRLGVYNEQFF. The CDR3 region has the DNA TGTGCCAGCAGTCGTCTAGGTGTCTACAATGAGCAGTTCTTC.

The chain joins TRBV2 to TRBJ2-2, with 8 bases lining up with TRBD1. There are 15 residues in the CDR3. Unmatched junction bases numbered 5, after V lost 2 bases and J lost 6 bases. The V gene's germline CDR1 is SNHLY and CDR2 FYNNEI. CDR3 loop: CASSERTGTAGELFF. The CDR3 coding sequence is TGTGCCAGCAGTGAAAGGACAGGGACGGCCGGGGAGCTGTTTTTT. Supplemented by reference TRBV2 and TRBJ2-2, the full variable domain reads EPEVTQTPSHQVTQMGQEVILRCVPISNHLYFYWYRQILGQKVEFLVSFYNNEISEKSEIFDDQFSVERPDGSNFTLKIRSTKLEDSAMYFCASSERTGTAGELFFGEGSRLTVL.

This clone showed up just once. The chain recombines TRBV19 with TRBJ1-2; TRBD1 matches 11 bases. CDR1 and CDR2 from the germline V gene are LNHDA and SQIVND (reference sequence). The V segment lost 3 bases and the J segment 4 bases; nucleotides outside the gene matches: 1. This CDR3 comprises 14 residues. The CDR3 region has the DNA TGTGCCAGTAGTATCGGACAGGGGGCCTATGGCTACACCTTC. It yields the protein CASSIGQGAYGYTF. The full variable domain, rest sourced from reference TRBV19 and TRBJ1-2, is DGGITQSPKYLFRKEGQNVTLSCEQNLNHDAMYWYRQDPGQGLRLIYYSQIVNDFQKGDIAEGYSVSREKKESFPLTVTSAQKNPTAFYLCASSIGQGAYGYTFGSGTRLTVV.